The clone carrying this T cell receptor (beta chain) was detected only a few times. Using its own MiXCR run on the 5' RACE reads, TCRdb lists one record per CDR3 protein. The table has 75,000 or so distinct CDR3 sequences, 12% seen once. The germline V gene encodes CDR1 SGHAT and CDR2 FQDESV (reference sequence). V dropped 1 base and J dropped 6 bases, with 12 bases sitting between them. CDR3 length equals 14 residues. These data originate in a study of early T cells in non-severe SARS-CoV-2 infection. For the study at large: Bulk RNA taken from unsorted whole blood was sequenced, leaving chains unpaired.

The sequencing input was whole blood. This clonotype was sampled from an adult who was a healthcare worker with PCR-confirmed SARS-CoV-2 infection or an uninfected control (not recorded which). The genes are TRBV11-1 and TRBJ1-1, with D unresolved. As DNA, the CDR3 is TGTGCCAGCAGCTTAGATCCGGGATCGGCTGAAGCTTTCTTT. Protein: CASSLDPGSAEAFF.